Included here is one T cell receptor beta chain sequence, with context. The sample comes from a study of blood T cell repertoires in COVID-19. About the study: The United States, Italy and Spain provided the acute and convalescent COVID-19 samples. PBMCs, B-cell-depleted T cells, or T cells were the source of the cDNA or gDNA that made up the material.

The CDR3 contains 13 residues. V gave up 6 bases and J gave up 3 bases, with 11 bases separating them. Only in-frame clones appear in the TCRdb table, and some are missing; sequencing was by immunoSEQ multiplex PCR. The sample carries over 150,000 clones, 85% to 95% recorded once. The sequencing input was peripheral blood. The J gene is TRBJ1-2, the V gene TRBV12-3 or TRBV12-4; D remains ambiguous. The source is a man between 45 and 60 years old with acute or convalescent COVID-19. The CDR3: CASSAPGDYGYTF. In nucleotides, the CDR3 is TGTGCCAGCAGCGCCCCCGGGGACTATGGCTACACCTTC.